The entry below describes one TCR beta chain. Its antigen is still unknown. This sample was taken from a study of PD-1 blockade in classical Hodgkin lymphoma. The wider study: Each patient was given nivolumab 3 mg/kg through a vein every 2 weeks. General study points: Baseline diversity was lower in partial responders and progressors than complete responders. Underlying causes for the observed repertoire differences were not defined, possibly disease activity or prior therapy.

Germline CDR1 SGHKS, CDR2 YYEKEE (reference sequence). The CDR3 length is 14 residues. V dropped 5 bases and J dropped 7 bases, with 18 bases sitting between them. Repertoires were generated with immunoSEQ multiplex PCR, while TCRdb's copy carries only in-frame clones and drops some. This table has around 65,000 clones, 88% appearing once. Each patient relapsed following autologous stem cell transplantation, and prior brentuximab vedotin exposure differed. Complete response, partial response or progressive disease was recorded as best response. Sequenced here: peripheral blood mononuclear cells (PBMCs), sampled at baseline. V usage is TRBV5-5 and J usage is TRBJ1-1, with D possibly TRBD1 on 5 matching bases. This sequence was found in a human donor with classical Hodgkin lymphoma. The CDR3 loop reads CASRGLGGAVEAFF. CDR3 DNA: TGTGCCAGCAGAGGTCTGGGGGGAGCGGTTGAAGCTTTCTTT.